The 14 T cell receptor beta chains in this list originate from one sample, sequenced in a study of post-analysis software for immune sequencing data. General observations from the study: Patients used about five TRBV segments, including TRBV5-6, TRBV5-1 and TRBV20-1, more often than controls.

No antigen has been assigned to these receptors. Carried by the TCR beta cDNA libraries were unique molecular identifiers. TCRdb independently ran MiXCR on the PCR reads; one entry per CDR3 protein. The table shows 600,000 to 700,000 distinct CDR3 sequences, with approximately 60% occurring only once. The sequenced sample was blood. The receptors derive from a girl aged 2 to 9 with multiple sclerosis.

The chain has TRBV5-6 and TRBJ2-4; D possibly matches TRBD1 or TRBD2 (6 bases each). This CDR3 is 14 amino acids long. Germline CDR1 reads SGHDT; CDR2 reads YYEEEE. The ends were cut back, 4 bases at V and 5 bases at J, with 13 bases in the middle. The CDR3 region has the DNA TGTGCCAGCAGCCTGGGGGGCCGCGAAAACATTCAGTACTTC. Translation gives CASSLGGRENIQYF.

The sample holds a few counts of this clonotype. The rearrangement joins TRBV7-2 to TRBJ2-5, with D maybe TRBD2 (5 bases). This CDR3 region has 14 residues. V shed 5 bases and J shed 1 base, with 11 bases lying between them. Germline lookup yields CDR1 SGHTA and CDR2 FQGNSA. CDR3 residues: CASSPQRSQETQYF. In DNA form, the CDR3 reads TGTGCCAGCAGCCCCCAGCGGAGCCAAGAGACCCAGTACTTC.

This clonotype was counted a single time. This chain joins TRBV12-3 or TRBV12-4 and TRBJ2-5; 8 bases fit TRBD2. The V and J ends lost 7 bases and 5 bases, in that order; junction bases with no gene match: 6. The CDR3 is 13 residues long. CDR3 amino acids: CASTRTSTETQYF. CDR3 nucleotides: TGTGCCAGCACTAGGACTAGCACGGAGACCCAGTACTTC.

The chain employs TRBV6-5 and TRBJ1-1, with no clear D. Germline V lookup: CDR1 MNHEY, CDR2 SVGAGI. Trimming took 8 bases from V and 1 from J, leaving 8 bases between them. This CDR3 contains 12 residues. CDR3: CASQEGNTEAFF. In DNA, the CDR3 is TGTGCCAGCCAAGAAGGGAACACTGAAGCTTTCTTT.

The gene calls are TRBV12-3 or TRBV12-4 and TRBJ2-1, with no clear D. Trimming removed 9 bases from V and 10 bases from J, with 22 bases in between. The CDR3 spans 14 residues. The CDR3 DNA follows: TGTGCCAGTATTCGAGACGACGGCTTTGGGGAGCAGTTCTTC. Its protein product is CASIRDDGFGEQFF.

The DNA for the CDR3 is TGTGCCAGCAGCCCTTTCCGGGACACCTTTAACTATGGCTACACCTTC. Its translation: CASSPFRDTFNYGYTF. The chain recombines TRBV11-2 with TRBJ1-2, with D perhaps matching TRBD1 (6 bases). The CDR3 runs to 16 residues. Germline values: CDR1 SGHAT, CDR2 FQNNGV. V was trimmed by 5 bases and J by 1 base, leaving 17 bases between them. The entire variable domain, with the rest obtained from reference TRBV11-2 and TRBJ1-2, is as follows: EAGVAQSPRYKIIEKRQSVAFWCNPISGHATLYWYQQILGQGPKLLIQFQNNGVVDDSQLPKDRFSAERLKGVDSTLKIQPAKLEDSAVYLCASSPFRDTFNYGYTFGSGTRLTVV.

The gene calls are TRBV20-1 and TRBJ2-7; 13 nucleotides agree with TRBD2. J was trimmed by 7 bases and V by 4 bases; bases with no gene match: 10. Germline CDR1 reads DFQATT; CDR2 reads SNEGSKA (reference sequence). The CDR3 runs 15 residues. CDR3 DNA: TGCAGTGCTAAGTTTGGACTAGCGGGAGCGGGGGAGCAGTACTTC. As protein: CSAKFGLAGAGEQYF.

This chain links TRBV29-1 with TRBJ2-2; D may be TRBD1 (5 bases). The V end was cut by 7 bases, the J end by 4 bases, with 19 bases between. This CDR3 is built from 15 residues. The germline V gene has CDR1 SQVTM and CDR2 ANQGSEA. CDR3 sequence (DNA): TGCAGCGGTTCTCGGACACCTCTGGGCACCGGGGAGCTGTTTTTT. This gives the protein CSGSRTPLGTGELFF.

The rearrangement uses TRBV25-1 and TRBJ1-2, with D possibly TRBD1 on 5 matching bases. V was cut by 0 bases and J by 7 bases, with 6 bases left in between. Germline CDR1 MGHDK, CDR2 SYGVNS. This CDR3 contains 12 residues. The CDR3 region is CASSEYRAGYTF. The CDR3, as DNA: TGTGCCAGCAGTGAATACAGGGCTGGCTACACCTTC.

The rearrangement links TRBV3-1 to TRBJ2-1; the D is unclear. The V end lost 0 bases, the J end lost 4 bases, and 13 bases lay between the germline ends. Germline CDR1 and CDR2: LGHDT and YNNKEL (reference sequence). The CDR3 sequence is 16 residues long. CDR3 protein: CASSQEGIRLYNEQFF. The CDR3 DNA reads TGTGCCAGCAGCCAAGAGGGTATTCGGTTATACAATGAGCAGTTCTTC.

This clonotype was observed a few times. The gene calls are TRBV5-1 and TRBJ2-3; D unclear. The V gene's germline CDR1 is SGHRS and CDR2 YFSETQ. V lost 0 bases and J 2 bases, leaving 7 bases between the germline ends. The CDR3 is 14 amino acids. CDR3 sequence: CASSLARVTDTQYF. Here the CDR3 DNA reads TGCGCCAGCAGCTTGGCGAGAGTCACAGATACGCAGTATTTT.

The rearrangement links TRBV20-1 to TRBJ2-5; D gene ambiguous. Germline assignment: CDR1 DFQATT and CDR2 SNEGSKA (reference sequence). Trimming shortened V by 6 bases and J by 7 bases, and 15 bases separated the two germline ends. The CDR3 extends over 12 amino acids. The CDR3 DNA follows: TGCAGTGCCCGACCGGGTTTGCGGACCCAGTACTTC. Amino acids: CSARPGLRTQYF.

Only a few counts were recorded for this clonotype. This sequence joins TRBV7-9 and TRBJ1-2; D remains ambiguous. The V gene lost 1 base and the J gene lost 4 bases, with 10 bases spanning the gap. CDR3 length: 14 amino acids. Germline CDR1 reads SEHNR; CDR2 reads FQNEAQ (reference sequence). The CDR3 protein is CASSLGPSSYGYTF. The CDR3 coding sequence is TGTGCCAGCAGCTTAGGGCCCAGTTCCTATGGCTACACCTTC.

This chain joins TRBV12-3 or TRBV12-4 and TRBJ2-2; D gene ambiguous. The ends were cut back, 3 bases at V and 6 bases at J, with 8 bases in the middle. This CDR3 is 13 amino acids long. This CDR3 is CASSFVDAGELFF. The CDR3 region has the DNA TGTGCCAGCAGTTTCGTCGACGCCGGGGAGCTGTTTTTT.